The clone carrying this TCR beta chain has just a few counts. This specimen belongs to a study of shared T cell receptors in the human thymus. The table came from immunoSEQ multiplex PCR; TCRdb's copy has only in-frame clones and leaves some out. The top ten clones hold around 0.035% of a sample with around 67,000 clones, 90% to 95% of them seen once. Source material: thymocytes. The receptor was isolated from a human donor.

The CDR3 spells CASSLDPPLQNIQYF. The CDR3 DNA follows: TGTGCCAGCAGCTTGGACCCACCCCTTCAGAACATTCAGTACTTC. The chain links TRBV5-8 to TRBJ2-4; D remains unclear. V was shortened by 0 bases and J by 7 bases, with 14 bases between the two germline ends. Germline loops: CDR1 SGHTS, CDR2 YDEGEE. The CDR3 is 15 amino acids.